This T cell receptor beta chain came from a study of cytomegalovirus exposure and HLA in healthy donors. Study results and caveats: Investigators reported some 150 TCR beta chains as tied to cytomegalovirus. Some V segments, including TRBV6-2 and TRBV6-3, were excluded as indistinguishable. Both high specificity and high sensitivity reportedly marked the classifier's diagnosis of cytomegalovirus status. A later analysis appeared to link common viral pathogens to several of the most significant clusters.

Primers: 60 Vbeta forward and 13 Jbeta reverse. Sequenced by immunoSEQ multiplex PCR; TCRdb stores in-frame clones only, minus some. This repertoire shows approximately 190,000 clones, around 82% found once; its top ten account for 1.5% to 2%. As concerns this clone: Its antigen is still unknown.

The CDR3 sequence is 14 residues long. Germline values: CDR1 SGHTA, CDR2 FQGNSA. V was trimmed by 1 base and J by 3 bases, leaving 7 bases between them. The sequence was obtained from a man between 35 and 55 years old in good health and CMV-seropositive. The gene calls are TRBV7-2 and TRBJ1-3, with D maybe TRBD1 (5 bases). Sample: PBMCs. The CDR3 DNA is TGTGCCAGCAGCTTAGTGGGGGGTGGAAACACCATATATTTT. Protein: CASSLVGGGNTIYF. Full variable domain (missing parts from reference TRBV7-2 and TRBJ1-3): GAGVSQSPSNKVTEKGKDVELRCDPISGHTALYWYRQSLGQGLEFLIYFQGNSAPDKSGLPSDRFSAERTGGSVSTLTIQRTQQEDSAVYLCASSLVGGGNTIYFGEGSWLTVV.